This T cell receptor (beta chain) is drawn from a study of radiation and T cells in renal cell carcinoma. For the study at large: Nephrectomy followed 15 Gy stereotactic body radiation by 4 weeks.

About this clone itself: No antigen is known for it.

The J segment lost 3 bases and the V segment lost 0 bases, leaving 10 bases of the junction unmatched. Germline V lookup: CDR1 SNHLY, CDR2 FYNNEI. This CDR3 has 18 residues. Study-level results: From baseline, blood top tumor clonotypes peaked at 2 weeks post-radiation. Pretreatment tumor biopsies were lacking, so baseline clonotypes are unknown.

Stated time point: baseline pretreatment blood. Regarding treatment: 15 Gy SBRT to primary tumor, nephrectomy 4 weeks later. The patient's renal cell carcinoma had clear cell pathology. Clones were sequenced by immunoSEQ multiplex PCR, and TCRdb holds only the in-frame ones, with some missing. The table includes 100,000 to 150,000 clones, around 80% detected once. The TCR originated in a woman between 55 and 75 years old with renal cell carcinoma. This rearrangement joins TRBV2 to TRBJ2-2; 7 nucleotides align to TRBD1. Source: blood, taken from a patient whose treatment included radiotherapy and nephrectomy. The CDR3 DNA sequence: TGTGCCAGCAGTGAAGCGCTTCCAGGAACAGGGGACACCGGGGAGCTGTTTTTT. Its protein is CASSEALPGTGDTGELFF.